This section outlines one T cell receptor (beta chain) sequence together with its context. Sequencing was performed with immunoSEQ multiplex PCR; in TCRdb, only in-frame clones are kept and a portion is missing. This sample yields tens of thousands of clones, of which 89% are seen a single time; approximately 9.3% belongs to the top ten. This entry comes from a study of T cell responses to AZD1222 COVID-19 vaccine. The TCR comes from an adult who received the AZD1222 COVID-19 vaccine. The source was peripheral blood, collected 28 days after the second AZD1222 dose.

CDR3 sequence reads: CAWSGRPNTGELFF. The CDR3 DNA reads TGTGCCTGGTCGGGAAGGCCAAACACCGGGGAGCTGTTTTTT. This sequence joins TRBV30 and TRBJ2-2; tentatively, D is TRBD2 (5 bases). V gave up 5 bases and J gave up 2 bases, with 12 bases separating them. The length of the CDR3 is 14 residues. Germline CDR1 GTSNPN, CDR2 SVGIG (reference sequence).